This TCR beta chain was sequenced in a study of blood T cell repertoires in COVID-19. The CDR3 is 13 amino acids. The ends were cut back, 4 bases at V and 9 bases at J, with 13 bases in the middle. Germline V gene lookup returns CDR1 SNHLY and CDR2 FYNNEI. This table comes from immunoSEQ multiplex PCR, and its TCRdb copy is limited to in-frame clones, with some not included. This sample has tens of thousands of clones; 85% to 90% occur once, and the top ten carry around 1.5%. The receptor's source is a human donor with active COVID-19. The donor label of this sample is uncertain. Sequencing input: peripheral blood. V is TRBV2 and J is TRBJ2-1, with D possibly being TRBD1 (7 bases). CDR3 nucleotides: TGTGCCAGCAGTGGGGACAGCGGGTTTGAGCAGTTCTTC. This encodes CASSGDSGFEQFF.